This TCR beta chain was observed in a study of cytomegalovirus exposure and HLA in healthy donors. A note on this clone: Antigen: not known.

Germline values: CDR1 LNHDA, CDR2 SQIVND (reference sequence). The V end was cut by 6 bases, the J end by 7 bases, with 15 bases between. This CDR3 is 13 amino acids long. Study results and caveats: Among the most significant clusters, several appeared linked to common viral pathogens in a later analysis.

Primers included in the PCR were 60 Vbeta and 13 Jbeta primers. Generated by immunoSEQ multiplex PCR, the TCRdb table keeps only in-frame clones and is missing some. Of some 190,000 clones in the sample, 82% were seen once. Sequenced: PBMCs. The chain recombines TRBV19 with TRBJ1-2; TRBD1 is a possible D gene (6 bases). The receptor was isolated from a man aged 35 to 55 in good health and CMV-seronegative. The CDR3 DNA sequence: TGTGCCAGTAGCCCCCGGGGGGCGACTGGCTACACCTTC. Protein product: CASSPRGATGYTF. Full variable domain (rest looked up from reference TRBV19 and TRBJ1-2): DGGITQSPKYLFRKEGQNVTLSCEQNLNHDAMYWYRQDPGQGLRLIYYSQIVNDFQKGDIAEGYSVSREKKESFPLTVTSAQKNPTAFYLCASSPRGATGYTFGSGTRLTVV.